This T cell receptor beta chain was recovered during a study of T-cell reconstitution after alpha-beta-depleted transplantation in children. Study results and limitations: In patients about two months after transplant, alpha-beta T cells reportedly arose from several hundred expanded graft clones.

Remarks on this clonotype: The antigen is undetermined.

Library preparation (for TCRbeta) was performed with unique molecular identifiers. In TCRdb, the PCR reads were re-called with MiXCR into one record per CDR3 protein. The repertoire holds 200,000 to 250,000 distinct CDR3 sequences, with roughly 8% as singletons. Sequenced here: PBMCs, mostly from graft donor cells, sampled 180 days after TCRalphabeta/CD19-depleted stem cell transplant. The sequence derives from a male patient between 10 and 17 years old who had a stem cell transplant for acute lymphoblastic leukemia, so the T cells may come from the graft donor.

CDR3 nucleotides: TGTGCCAGTAGTATAGGACAGGATCCCAATCAGCCCCAGCATTTT. This translates into CASSIGQDPNQPQHF. The rearrangement links TRBV19 to TRBJ1-5; the D gene is possibly TRBD1 (6 bases). The V gene's germline CDR1 is LNHDA and CDR2 SQIVND (reference sequence). V lost 1 base and J lost 3, with 10 bases in between. The CDR3 is made up of 15 amino acids.